The 21 T cell receptor beta chains below were found in one sample sequenced in a study of cytomegalovirus exposure and HLA in healthy donors. A multiplex PCR was run with 60 Vbeta primers and 13 Jbeta primers. Clones were sequenced by immunoSEQ multiplex PCR, and TCRdb holds only the in-frame ones, with some missing. Of 150,000 to 200,000 clones in the sample, 75% to 80% are singletons; the top ten hold about 3%. What was sequenced was PBMCs. These receptors all come from a female donor in good health and CMV-seronegative.

This chain's CDR3 is CAISEGTVGYEQFF. The CDR3 nucleotides read TGTGCCATCAGTGAAGGGACAGTGGGGTATGAGCAGTTCTTC. This chain connects TRBV10-3 to TRBJ2-1; 7 nucleotides match TRBD1. Per the germline V gene, CDR1 is ENHRY and CDR2 is SYGVKD. The CDR3 length is 14 residues. Germline trimming cut 3 bases from V and 8 bases from J; bases unmatched to any gene: 7.

This clone appeared a single time. The gene calls are TRBV13 and TRBJ2-7; TRBD2 is a possible D gene (6 bases). Trimming removed 6 bases at V and 6 bases at J, with 18 bases between. CDR1 is PRHDT, CDR2 FYEKMQ, per germline (reference sequence). CDR3 length: 14 residues. CDR3 residues: CASSEGDSIGEQYF. The CDR3 DNA sequence: TGTGCCAGCAGTGAAGGGGACTCGATTGGCGAGCAGTACTTC.

V and J are TRBV7-2 and TRBJ2-1; D remains ambiguous. The CDR3 consists of 12 residues. Trimming cost V 5 bases and J 12 bases, with 14 bases left between them. In germline, CDR1 is SGHTA, CDR2 FQGNSA. The CDR3 region is CASSQPPTRQFF. DNA for the CDR3: TGTGCCAGCAGCCAACCGCCGACTCGGCAGTTCTTC.

Written as DNA, the CDR3 is TGTGCCAGCAGTCAAATAGCCCGGGACATATATGGCTACACCTTC. Residues: CASSQIARDIYGYTF. This chain joins TRBV6-1 and TRBJ1-2; tentative D call: TRBD1 (6 bases). Trimming stripped 5 bases from V and 5 bases from J, with 18 bases between. The CDR3 runs to 15 residues. Per germline, CDR1 MNHNS and CDR2 SASEGT.

The chain recombines TRBV27 with TRBJ1-1; TRBD1 agrees at 8 bases. J lost 4 bases, V lost 2 bases, and 3 bases had no gene match. CDR3 size: 14 residues. The V gene's germline CDR1 is MNHEY and CDR2 SMNVEV (reference sequence). The CDR3 sequence is CASSLTRGPTEAFF. In DNA form, the CDR3 reads TGTGCCAGCAGTTTAACCAGGGGGCCCACTGAAGCTTTCTTT.

The chain joins TRBV11-3 to TRBJ2-3, with 15 bases lining up with TRBD2. The germline V gene has CDR1 SGHNT and CDR2 YENEEA. V trimming: 4 bases; J trimming: 4 bases; junction bases outside the gene matches: 15. CDR3 length: 20 residues. CDR3 sequence (DNA): TGTGCCAGCAGCTCGCGAGGACTAGCGGGGGGGCCGGGGCGCTCAGATACGCAGTATTTT. Translated, it gives CASSSRGLAGGPGRSDTQYF.

The J gene is TRBJ1-6, the V gene TRBV5-1; 8 nucleotides align to TRBD1. The CDR3 length is 14 residues. Germline-derived CDR1 and CDR2 are SGHRS and YFSETQ. The J segment lost 10 bases and the V segment lost 6 bases, leaving 9 bases of the junction unmatched. The DNA of the CDR3 is TGCGCCAGCACCGAACAGGGGGTCAGCTCACCCCTCCACTTT. Amino acid sequence: CASTEQGVSSPLHF. Using reference TRBV5-1 and TRBJ1-6 for the parts outside the CDR3, the full variable domain is KAGVTQTPRYLIKTRGQQVTLSCSPISGHRSVSWYQQTPGQGLQFLFEYFSETQRNKGNFPGRFSGRQFSNSRSEMNVSTLELGDSALYLCASTEQGVSSPLHFGNGTRLTVT.

V gene TRBV7-9 combines with J gene TRBJ2-5, with 8 bases lining up with TRBD2. The CDR3 is 16 amino acids. Germline V gene data show CDR1 as SEHNR and CDR2 as FQNEAQ (reference sequence). Trimming cost V 1 base and J 4 bases; bases outside gene matches: 8. DNA of the CDR3: TGTGCCAGCAGCTTAGGGGGGACTAGAGGTGGAGAGACCCAGTACTTC. Amino acids: CASSLGGTRGGETQYF.

The chain employs TRBV5-1 and TRBJ1-2, with TRBD1 matching over 7 bases. The CDR3 extends over 14 amino acids. The germline V gene encodes CDR1 SGHRS and CDR2 YFSETQ. Trimming removed 4 bases from V and 0 bases from J; junction bases left unmatched: 3. Written as DNA, the CDR3 is TGCGCCAGCAGCGATCAGGGGGCTAACTATGGCTACACCTTC. Translated, it gives CASSDQGANYGYTF.

The chain has TRBV5-1 and TRBJ2-5; 11 bases align to TRBD2. Germline trimming cut 2 bases from V and 2 bases from J; bases unmatched to any gene: 2. CDR1 SGHRS and CDR2 YFSETQ come from the germline V gene. The length of the CDR3 is 15 residues. DNA for the CDR3: TGCGCCAGCAGCTTTGGGACTAGCGGACAAGAGACCCAGTACTTC. Residues: CASSFGTSGQETQYF.

The chain joins TRBV9 to TRBJ2-1, with 8 bases lining up with TRBD2. The germline V gene encodes CDR1 SGDLS and CDR2 YYNGEE. There are 15 residues in the CDR3. Trimming cost V 2 bases and J 1 base; bases outside gene matches: 2. The CDR3: CASSVSGDSYNEQFF. CDR3 DNA sequence: TGTGCCAGCAGCGTTAGCGGGGATTCCTACAATGAGCAGTTCTTC.

This chain connects TRBV2 to TRBJ1-1; 7 nucleotides align to TRBD1. Germline V CDR1 and CDR2: SNHLY, FYNNEI. The CDR3 length is 13 residues. V was clipped by 7 bases and J by 0 bases; unmatched bases: 2. CDR3 nucleotide sequence: TGTGCCAGCAACAGGGGCTTGAACACTGAAGCTTTCTTT. As protein: CASNRGLNTEAFF.

This chain joins TRBV27 and TRBJ2-7, with D maybe TRBD1 (5 bases). The germline V and J ends were trimmed by 3 bases and 7 bases, with 16 bases remaining between them. There are 14 residues in the CDR3. The germline gives CDR1 MNHEY, CDR2 SMNVEV (reference sequence). The CDR3 DNA reads as TGTGCCAGCAGTTTCGGCTTGGGCAGGGATGAGCAGTACTTC. Protein sequence: CASSFGLGRDEQYF.

CDR3 region: CASSPGHTPSSGANVLTF. The DNA for the CDR3 is TGTGCCAGTAGTCCGGGACACACTCCCAGCTCTGGGGCCAACGTCCTGACTTTC. The V gene is TRBV19, the J gene TRBJ2-6; tentative D call: TRBD1 (6 bases). This CDR3 comprises 18 residues. Germline CDR1 and CDR2: LNHDA and SQIVND (reference sequence). Trimming left V 5 bases short and J 0 bases short, with 17 bases between.

CDR3 sequence: CASSQDRGSTTEAFF. The CDR3 coding sequence is TGTGCCAGCAGCCAAGATCGTGGCAGTACCACTGAAGCTTTCTTT. This chain links TRBV4-2 with TRBJ1-1; D is unresolved. V lost 0 bases and J lost 4, with 12 bases in between. Germline V gene sequence: CDR1 LGHNA, CDR2 YNFKEQ. This CDR3 contains 15 residues.

The chain couples TRBV2 to TRBJ2-1; weak D call: TRBD2 (7 bases). The CDR3 is 13 residues long. In germline, CDR1 is SNHLY, CDR2 FYNNEI. Deletions cut 3 bases from V and 9 bases from J, with 12 bases between. The CDR3 region has the DNA TGTGCCAGCAGTGATCGGGGGGCAAGTGAGCAGTTCTTC. Translated, it gives CASSDRGASEQFF.

This chain joins TRBV6-5 and TRBJ1-1; D might be TRBD1 (6 bases). The CDR3 covers 15 residues. Germline CDR1 MNHEY, CDR2 SVGAGI. V was trimmed by 9 bases and J by 0 bases, leaving 17 bases between them. The CDR3 loop reads CASKRGGAMNTEAFF. In DNA form, the CDR3 reads TGTGCCAGTAAGAGGGGGGGCGCGATGAACACTGAAGCTTTCTTT.

The chain employs TRBV7-8 and TRBJ1-1; the D is unclear. V lost 8 bases and J lost 3, with 19 bases in between. Per germline, CDR1 SGHVS and CDR2 FQNEAQ. The CDR3 has 15 residues. CDR3 sequence (DNA): TGTGCCAGCCGAAGTAAGGAGGGTAGGGACACTGAAGCTTTCTTT. Translation gives CASRSKEGRDTEAFF.

This chain uses TRBV9 with TRBJ2-7; 8 bases map to TRBD1. The junction had 9 bases not matched to a gene; V was cut back by 0 bases and J by 7 bases. The CDR3 contains 15 residues. Looked up from germline, CDR1 is SGDLS and CDR2 is YYNGEE. CDR3 amino acids: CASSVGGTGVREQYF. In DNA, the CDR3 is TGTGCCAGCAGCGTAGGGGGGACAGGCGTAAGGGAGCAGTACTTC.

J is TRBJ2-1 and V is TRBV25-1; 12 bases fit TRBD2. V lost 1 base to trimming and J lost 3 bases; unmatched junction nucleotides: 7. Germline loops: CDR1 MGHDK, CDR2 SYGVNS. The CDR3 extends over 18 amino acids. The CDR3 loop reads CASSEFHRLAGDYNEQFF. The CDR3 nucleotides read TGTGCCAGCAGTGAATTCCACCGACTAGCGGGGGACTACAATGAGCAGTTCTTC.

The rearrangement joins TRBV6-5 to TRBJ2-3; a possible D gene is TRBD2 (5 bases). The ends were cut back, 8 bases at V and 4 bases at J, with 16 bases in the middle. CDR1 and CDR2 (germline): MNHEY, SVGAGI. The CDR3 extends over 14 amino acids. This chain's CDR3 is CASRRVPSADTQYF. The CDR3 nucleotides read TGTGCCAGCCGGCGGGTACCCTCAGCAGATACGCAGTATTTT.